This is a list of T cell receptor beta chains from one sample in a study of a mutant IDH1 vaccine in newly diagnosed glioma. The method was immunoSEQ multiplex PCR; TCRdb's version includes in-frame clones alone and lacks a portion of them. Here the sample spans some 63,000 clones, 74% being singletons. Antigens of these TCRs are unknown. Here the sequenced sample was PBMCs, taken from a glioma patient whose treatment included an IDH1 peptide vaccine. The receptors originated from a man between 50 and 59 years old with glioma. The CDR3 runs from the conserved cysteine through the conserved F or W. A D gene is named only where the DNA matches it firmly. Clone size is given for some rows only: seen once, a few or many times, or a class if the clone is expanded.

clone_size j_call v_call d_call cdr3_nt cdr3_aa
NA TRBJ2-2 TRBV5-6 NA TGTGCCAGCTCCGGGGGTGGGGAGCTGTTTTTT CASSGGGELFF
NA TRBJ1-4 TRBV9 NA TGTGCCAGCAGCGTAGGCCGTGGGGGGGCTGGTAATGAAAAACTGTTTTTT CASSVGRGGAGNEKLFF
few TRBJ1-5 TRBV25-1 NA TGTGCCAGCAGTGTGACAGGTAGCAATCAGCCCCAGCATTTT CASSVTGSNQPQHF
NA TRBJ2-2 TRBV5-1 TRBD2 TGCGCCAGCAGCTCTAGCGGGTATAACACCGGGGAGCTGTTTTTT CASSSSGYNTGELFF
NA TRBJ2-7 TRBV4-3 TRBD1 TGCGCCAGCAGCCCCACTGCGGGACAGGGTAACGAGCAGTACTTC CASSPTAGQGNEQYF
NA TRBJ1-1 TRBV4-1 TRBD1 TGCGCCAGCAGCCAGGGACAGGTTATGAACACTGAAGCTTTCTTT CASSQGQVMNTEAFF
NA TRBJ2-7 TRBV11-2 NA TGTGCCAGCAGCCCCTACTCCTACGAGCAGTACTTC CASSPYSYEQYF
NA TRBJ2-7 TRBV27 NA TGTGCCAGCAGCCGGGGTAACGAGCAGTACTTC CASSRGNEQYF
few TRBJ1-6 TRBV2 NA TGTGCCAGCAGTGTAGGGGCTGTAAATTCACCCCTCCACTTT CASSVGAVNSPLHF
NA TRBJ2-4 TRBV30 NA TGTGCCTGCACACTAGCCAAAAACATTCAGTACTTC CACTLAKNIQYF
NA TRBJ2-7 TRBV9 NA TGTGCCAGCAGCGTACGACTCGGGGACGGCAACTACGAGCAGTACTTC CASSVRLGDGNYEQYF
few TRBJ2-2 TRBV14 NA TGTGCCAGCAGCCTGATGGGTAACACCGGGGAGCTGTTTTTT CASSLMGNTGELFF
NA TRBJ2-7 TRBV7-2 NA TGTGCCAGCACTCCATCCCCCTACGAGCAGTACTTC CASTPSPYEQYF
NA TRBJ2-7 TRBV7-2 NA TGTGCCAGCAGCTTAGACAGGGCGGCAAACGAGCAGTACTTC CASSLDRAANEQYF
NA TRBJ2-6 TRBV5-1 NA TGCGCCAGCAGCTTGGGGACCTCTGGGGCCAACGTTCTGACTTTC CASSLGTSGANVLTF
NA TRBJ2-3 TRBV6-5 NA TGTGCCAGCAGGCCACAGTTAACTAGCACAGATACGCAGTATTTT CASRPQLTSTDTQYF
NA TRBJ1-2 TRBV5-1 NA TGCGCCAGCAGCATAGCCGGGAGTAACTATGGCTACACCTTC CASSIAGSNYGYTF
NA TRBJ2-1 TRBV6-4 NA TGTGCCAGCAGTGAGGGCAGGGGGGACTACAATGAGCAGTTCTTC CASSEGRGDYNEQFF
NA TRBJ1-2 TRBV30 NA TGTGCCTGGGTCGGACCTCAAGGTGATCCCTATGGCTACACCTTC CAWVGPQGDPYGYTF
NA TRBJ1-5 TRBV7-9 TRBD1 TGTGCCAGCAGCACCGGGACAGACAGAAAGCAGCCCCAGCATTTT CASSTGTDRKQPQHF
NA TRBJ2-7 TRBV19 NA TGTGCCAGTAGTATAGGGGCACACCTAGGCGAGCAGTACTTC CASSIGAHLGEQYF
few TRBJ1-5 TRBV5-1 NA TGCGCCAGCAGCTTGGGAGGGGCTGGCAATCAGCCCCAGCATTTT CASSLGGAGNQPQHF
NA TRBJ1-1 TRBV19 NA TGTGCCAGTAGTCGTTCCTTAAGGGACACTGAAGCTTTCTTT CASSRSLRDTEAFF
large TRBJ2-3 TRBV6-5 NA TGTGCCACCCCCGACTGGGGATCAGATACGCAGTATTTT CATPDWGSDTQYF
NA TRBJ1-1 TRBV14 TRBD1 TGTGCCAGCAGCTGGACAGGGTTTGAAGCTTTCTTT CASSWTGFEAFF
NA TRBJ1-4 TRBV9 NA TGTGCCAGCAGCGTGGGTGGAGCAACTAATGAAAAACTGTTTTTT CASSVGGATNEKLFF
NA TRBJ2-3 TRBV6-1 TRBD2 TGTGCCAGCAGCGGGACTAGCGGGGACACAGATACGCAGTATTTT CASSGTSGDTDTQYF
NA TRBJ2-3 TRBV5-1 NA TGCGCCAGCAGCTTGGGAGGGGGGCCGGGCACAGATACGCAGTATTTT CASSLGGGPGTDTQYF
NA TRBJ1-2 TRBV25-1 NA TGTGCCAGCAGTGACGACTATGGCTACACCTTC CASSDDYGYTF